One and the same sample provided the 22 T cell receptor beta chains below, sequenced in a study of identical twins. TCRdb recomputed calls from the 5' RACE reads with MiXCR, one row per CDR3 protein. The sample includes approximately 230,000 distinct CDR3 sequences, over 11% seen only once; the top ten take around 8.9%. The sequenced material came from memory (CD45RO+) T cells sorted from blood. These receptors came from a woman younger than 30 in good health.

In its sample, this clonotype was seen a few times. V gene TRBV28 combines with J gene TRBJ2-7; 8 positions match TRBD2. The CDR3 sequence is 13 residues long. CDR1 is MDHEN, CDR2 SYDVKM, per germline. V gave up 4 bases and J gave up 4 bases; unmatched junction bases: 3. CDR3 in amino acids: CASSSGGLYEQYF. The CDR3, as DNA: TGTGCCAGCAGTTCGGGGGGGTTGTACGAGCAGTACTTC.

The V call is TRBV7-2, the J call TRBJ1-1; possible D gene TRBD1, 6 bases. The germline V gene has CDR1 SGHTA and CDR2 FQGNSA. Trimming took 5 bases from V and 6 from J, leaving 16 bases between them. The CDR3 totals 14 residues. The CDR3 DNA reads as TGTGCCAGCAGCCTAGGGGGGGCGGTCCCTGAAGCTTTCTTT. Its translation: CASSLGGAVPEAFF.

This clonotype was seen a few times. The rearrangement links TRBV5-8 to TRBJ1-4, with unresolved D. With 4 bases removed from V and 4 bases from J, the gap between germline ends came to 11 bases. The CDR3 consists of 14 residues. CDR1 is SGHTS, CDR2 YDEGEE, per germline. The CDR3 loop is CASSPHRGNEKLFF. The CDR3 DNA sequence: TGTGCCAGCAGCCCGCATCGGGGTAATGAAAAACTGTTTTTT.

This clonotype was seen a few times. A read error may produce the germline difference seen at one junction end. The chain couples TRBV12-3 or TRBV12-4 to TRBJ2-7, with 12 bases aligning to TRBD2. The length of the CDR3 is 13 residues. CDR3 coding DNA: TGTGCCAGCAGCACGGGACTAGCGGGTCTTCAGGACTTC. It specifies CASSTGLAGLQDF.

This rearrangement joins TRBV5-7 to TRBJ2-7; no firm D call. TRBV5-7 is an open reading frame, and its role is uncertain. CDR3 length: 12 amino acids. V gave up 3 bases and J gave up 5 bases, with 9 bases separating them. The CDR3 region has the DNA TGTGCCAGCAGCTCCGGGCGGCACGAGCAGTACTTC. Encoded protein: CASSSGRHEQYF.

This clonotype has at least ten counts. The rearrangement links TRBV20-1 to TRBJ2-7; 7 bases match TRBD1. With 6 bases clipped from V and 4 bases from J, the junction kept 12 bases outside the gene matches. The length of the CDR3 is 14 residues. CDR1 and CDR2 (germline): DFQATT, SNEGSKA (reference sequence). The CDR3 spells CSAKARGRVYEQYF. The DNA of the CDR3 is TGCAGTGCCAAAGCAAGGGGGCGTGTATACGAGCAGTACTTC.

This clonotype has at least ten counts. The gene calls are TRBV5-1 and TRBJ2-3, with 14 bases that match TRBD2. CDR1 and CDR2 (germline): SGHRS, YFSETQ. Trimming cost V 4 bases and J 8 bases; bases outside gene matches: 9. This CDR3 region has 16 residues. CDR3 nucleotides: TGCGCCAGCAGCCCACAGACTAGCGGGGGGGCAGTTACGCAGTATTTT. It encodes CASSPQTSGGAVTQYF.

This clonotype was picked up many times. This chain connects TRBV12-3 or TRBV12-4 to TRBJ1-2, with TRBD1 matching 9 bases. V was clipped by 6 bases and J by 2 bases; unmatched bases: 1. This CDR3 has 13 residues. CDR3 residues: CASRGTGNYGYTF. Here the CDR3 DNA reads TGTGCCAGCAGGGGGACAGGGAACTATGGCTACACCTTC.

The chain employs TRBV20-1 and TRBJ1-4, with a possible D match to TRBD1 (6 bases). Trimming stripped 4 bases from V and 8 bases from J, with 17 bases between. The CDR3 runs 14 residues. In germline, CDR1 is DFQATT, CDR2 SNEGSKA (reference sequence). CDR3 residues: CSAIPGARLEKLFF. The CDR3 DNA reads TGCAGTGCTATCCCGGGGGCAAGGTTGGAAAAACTGTTTTTT.

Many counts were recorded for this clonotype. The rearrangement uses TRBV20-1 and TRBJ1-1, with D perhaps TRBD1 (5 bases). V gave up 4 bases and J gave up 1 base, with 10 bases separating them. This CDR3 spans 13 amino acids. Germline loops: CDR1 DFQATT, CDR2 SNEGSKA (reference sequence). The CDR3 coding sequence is TGCAGTGCTATATCGCAGGGGAACACTGAAGCTTTCTTT. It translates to CSAISQGNTEAFF.

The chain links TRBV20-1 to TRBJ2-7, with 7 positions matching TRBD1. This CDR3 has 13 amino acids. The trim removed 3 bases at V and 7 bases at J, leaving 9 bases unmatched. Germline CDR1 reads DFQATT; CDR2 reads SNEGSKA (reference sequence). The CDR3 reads CSARARGMGEQYF. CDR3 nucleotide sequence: TGCAGTGCTAGGGCCAGGGGGATGGGGGAGCAGTACTTC.

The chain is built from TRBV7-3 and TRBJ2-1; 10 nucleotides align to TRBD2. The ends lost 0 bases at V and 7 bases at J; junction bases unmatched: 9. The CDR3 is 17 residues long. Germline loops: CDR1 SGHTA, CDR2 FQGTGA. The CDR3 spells CASSLTFERGGSNEQFF. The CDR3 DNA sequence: TGTGCCAGCAGCTTAACGTTTGAGCGGGGGGGCTCGAATGAGCAGTTCTTC.

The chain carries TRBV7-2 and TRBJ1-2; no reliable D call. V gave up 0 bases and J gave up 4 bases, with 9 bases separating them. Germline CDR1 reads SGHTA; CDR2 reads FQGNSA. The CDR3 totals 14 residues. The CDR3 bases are TGTGCCAGCAGCTTAGCGGGCAGCATCTATGGCTACACCTTC. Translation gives CASSLAGSIYGYTF.

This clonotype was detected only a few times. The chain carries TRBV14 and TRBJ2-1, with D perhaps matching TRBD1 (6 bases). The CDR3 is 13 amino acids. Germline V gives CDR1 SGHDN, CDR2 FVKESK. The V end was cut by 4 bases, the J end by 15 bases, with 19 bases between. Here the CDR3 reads CASSPKGVSEGFF. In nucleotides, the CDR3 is TGTGCCAGCAGCCCTAAGGGGGTCAGCGAGGGGTTCTTC. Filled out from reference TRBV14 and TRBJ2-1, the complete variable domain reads EAGVTQFPSHSVIEKGQTVTLRCDPISGHDNLYWYRRVMGKEIKFLLHFVKESKQDESGMPNNRFLAERTGGTYSTLKVQPAELEDSGVYFCASSPKGVSEGFFGPGTRLTVL.

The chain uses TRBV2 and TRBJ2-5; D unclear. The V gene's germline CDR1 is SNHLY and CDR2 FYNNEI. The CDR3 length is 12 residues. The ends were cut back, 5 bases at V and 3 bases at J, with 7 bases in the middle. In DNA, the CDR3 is TGTGCCAGCAGTTACTCGGAAGAGACCCAGTACTTC. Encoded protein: CASSYSEETQYF.

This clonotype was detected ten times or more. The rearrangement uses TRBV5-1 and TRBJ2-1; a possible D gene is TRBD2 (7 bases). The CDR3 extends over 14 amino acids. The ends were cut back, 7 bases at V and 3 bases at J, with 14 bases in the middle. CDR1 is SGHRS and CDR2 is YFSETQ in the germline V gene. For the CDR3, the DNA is TGCGCCAGCGCGGGGGCACCCATCTACAATGAGCAGTTCTTC. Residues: CASAGAPIYNEQFF.

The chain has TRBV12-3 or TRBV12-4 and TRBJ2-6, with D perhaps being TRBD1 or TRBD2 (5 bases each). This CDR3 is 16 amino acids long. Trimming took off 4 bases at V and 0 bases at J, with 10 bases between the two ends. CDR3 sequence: CASSSMRGSGANVLTF. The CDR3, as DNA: TGTGCCAGCAGTTCCATGAGGGGCTCTGGGGCCAACGTCCTGACTTTC.

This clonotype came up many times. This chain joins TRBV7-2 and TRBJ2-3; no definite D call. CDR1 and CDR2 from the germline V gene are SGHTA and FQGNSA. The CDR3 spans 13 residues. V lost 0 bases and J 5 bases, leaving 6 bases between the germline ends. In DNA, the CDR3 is TGTGCCAGCAGCTTAGCGCGGAGAGATACGCAGTATTTT. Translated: CASSLARRDTQYF.

The CDR3 DNA reads TGCGCCAGCAGCTGGGGGGACAGGGGATCAGATACGCAGTATTTT. Translating it yields CASSWGDRGSDTQYF. The chain couples TRBV5-1 to TRBJ2-3; 10 bases align to TRBD1. The CDR3 length is 15 residues. Unmatched junction bases numbered 5, after V lost 3 bases and J lost 4 bases. Germline V gene data show CDR1 as SGHRS and CDR2 as YFSETQ.

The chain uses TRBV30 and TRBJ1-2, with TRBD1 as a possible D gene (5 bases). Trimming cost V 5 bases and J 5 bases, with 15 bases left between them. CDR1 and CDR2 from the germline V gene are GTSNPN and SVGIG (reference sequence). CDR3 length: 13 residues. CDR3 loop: CAWGTSGEYGYTF. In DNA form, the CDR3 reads TGTGCCTGGGGGACGTCCGGGGAGTATGGCTACACCTTC.

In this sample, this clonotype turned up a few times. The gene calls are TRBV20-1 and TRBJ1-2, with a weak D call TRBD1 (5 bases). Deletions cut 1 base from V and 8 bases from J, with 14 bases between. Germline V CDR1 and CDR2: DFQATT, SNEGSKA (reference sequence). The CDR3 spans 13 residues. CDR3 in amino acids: CSARAGSALGYTF. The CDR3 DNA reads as TGCAGTGCTAGAGCAGGGAGCGCTTTAGGCTACACCTTC.

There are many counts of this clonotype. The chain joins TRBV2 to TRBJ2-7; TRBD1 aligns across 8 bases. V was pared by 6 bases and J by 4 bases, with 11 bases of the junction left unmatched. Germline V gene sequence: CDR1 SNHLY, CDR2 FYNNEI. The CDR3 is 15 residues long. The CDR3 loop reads CASSFPRQGSYEQYF. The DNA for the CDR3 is TGTGCCAGCAGCTTTCCGAGACAGGGGTCGTACGAGCAGTACTTC. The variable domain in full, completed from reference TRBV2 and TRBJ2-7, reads EPEVTQTPSHQVTQMGQEVILRCVPISNHLYFYWYRQILGQKVEFLVSFYNNEISEKSEIFDDQFSVERPDGSNFTLKIRSTKLEDSAMYFCASSFPRQGSYEQYFGPGTRLTVT.